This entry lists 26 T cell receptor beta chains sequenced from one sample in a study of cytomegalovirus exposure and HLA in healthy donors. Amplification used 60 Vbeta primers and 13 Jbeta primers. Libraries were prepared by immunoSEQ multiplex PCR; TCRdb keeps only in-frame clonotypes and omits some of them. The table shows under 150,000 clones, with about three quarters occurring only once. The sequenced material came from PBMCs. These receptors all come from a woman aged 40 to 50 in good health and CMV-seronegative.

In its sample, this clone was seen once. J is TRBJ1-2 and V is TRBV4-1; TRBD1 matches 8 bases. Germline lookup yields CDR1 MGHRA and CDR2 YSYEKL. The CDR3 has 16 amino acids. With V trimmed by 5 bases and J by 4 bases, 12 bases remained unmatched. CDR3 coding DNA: TGCGCCAGCAGCGTACTGGAGACAGGGGTGGGCTATGGCTACACCTTC. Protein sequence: CASSVLETGVGYGYTF.

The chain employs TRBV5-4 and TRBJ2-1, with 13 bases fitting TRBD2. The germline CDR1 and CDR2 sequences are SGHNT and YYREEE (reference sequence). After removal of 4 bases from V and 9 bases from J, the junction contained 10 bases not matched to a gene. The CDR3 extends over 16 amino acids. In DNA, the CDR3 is TGTGCCAGCAGCCCCCCCGGGACTAGCGGGACGAGTGAGCAGTTCTTC. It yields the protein CASSPPGTSGTSEQFF.

The CDR3 DNA reads as TGTGCCAGCTCACCATCGGGCAGGGGGGTCGGTCAGCCCCAGCATTTT. It specifies CASSPSGRGVGQPQHF. The V and J genes are TRBV18 and TRBJ1-5, with TRBD1 identical over 7 bases. This CDR3 contains 16 residues. The junction had 10 bases not matched to a gene; V was cut back by 2 bases and J by 6 bases. Germline V gene lookup returns CDR1 KGHSH and CDR2 LQKENI.

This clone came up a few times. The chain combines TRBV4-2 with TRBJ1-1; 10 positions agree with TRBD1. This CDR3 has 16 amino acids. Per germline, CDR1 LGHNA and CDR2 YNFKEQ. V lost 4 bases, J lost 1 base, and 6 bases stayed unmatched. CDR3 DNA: TGTGCCAGCAGCCGGGTGGGACAGGGGTCGAACACTGAAGCTTTCTTT. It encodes CASSRVGQGSNTEAFF.

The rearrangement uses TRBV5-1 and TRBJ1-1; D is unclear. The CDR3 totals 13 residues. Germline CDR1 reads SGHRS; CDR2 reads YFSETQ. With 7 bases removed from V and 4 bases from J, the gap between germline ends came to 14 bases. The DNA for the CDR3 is TGCGCCAGCTGTTCAGAGGATTGCACTGAAGCTTTCTTT. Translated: CASCSEDCTEAFF.

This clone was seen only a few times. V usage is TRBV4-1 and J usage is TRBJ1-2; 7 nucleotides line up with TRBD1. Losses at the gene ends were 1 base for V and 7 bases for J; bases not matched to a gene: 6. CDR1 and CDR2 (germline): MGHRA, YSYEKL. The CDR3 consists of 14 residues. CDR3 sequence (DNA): TGCGCCAGCAGCCAAGGGACAGGTGGCGTTGGCTACACCTTC. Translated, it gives CASSQGTGGVGYTF.

The CDR3 nucleotides are TGTGCCAGCAGCTTCCAGGGATCCACCGGGGAGCTGTTTTTT. Translating it yields CASSFQGSTGELFF. The chain has TRBV7-9 and TRBJ2-2; D possibly corresponds to TRBD1 (5 bases). This CDR3 has 14 amino acids. Germline CDR1 and CDR2: SEHNR and FQNEAQ (reference sequence). V was pared by 3 bases and J by 4 bases, with 9 bases between. Variable domain in full (rest from reference TRBV7-9 and TRBJ2-2): DTGVSQNPRHKITKRGQNVTFRCDPISEHNRLYWYRQTLGQGPEFLTYFQNEAQLEKSRLLSDRFSAERPKGSFSTLEIQRTEQGDSAMYLCASSFQGSTGELFFGEGSRLTVL.

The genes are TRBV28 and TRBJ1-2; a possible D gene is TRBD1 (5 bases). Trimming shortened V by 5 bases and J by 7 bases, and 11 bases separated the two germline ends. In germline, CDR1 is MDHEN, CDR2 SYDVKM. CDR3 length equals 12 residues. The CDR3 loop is CASSRGEGGYTF. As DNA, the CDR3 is TGTGCCAGCAGTCGAGGGGAGGGTGGCTACACCTTC.

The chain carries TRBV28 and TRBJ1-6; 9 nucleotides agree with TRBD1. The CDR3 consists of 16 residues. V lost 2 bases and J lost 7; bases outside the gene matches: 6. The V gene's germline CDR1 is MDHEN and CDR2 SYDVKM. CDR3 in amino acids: CASSLRDRVENSPLHF. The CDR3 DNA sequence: TGTGCCAGCAGTTTAAGGGACAGGGTCGAAAATTCACCCCTCCACTTT.

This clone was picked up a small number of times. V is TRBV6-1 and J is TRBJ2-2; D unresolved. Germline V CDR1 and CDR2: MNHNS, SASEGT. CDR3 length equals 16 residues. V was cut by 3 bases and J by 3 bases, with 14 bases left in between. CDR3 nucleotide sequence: TGTGCCAGCAGTGATCAACCTCCCGGAGACACCGGGGAGCTGTTTTTT. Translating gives CASSDQPPGDTGELFF.

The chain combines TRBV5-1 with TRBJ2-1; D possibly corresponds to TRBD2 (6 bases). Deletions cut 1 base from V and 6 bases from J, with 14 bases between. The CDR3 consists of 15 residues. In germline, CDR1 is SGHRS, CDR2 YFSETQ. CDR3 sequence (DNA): TGCGCCAGCAGCTTGCGACAGATGGGGGGCAATGAGCAGTTCTTC. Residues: CASSLRQMGGNEQFF.

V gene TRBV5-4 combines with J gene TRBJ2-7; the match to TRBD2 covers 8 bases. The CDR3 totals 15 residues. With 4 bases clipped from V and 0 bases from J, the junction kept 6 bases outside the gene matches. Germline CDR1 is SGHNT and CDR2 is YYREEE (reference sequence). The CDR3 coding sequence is TGTGCCAGCAGCCCCGGACTAGCCAGCTCCTACGAGCAGTACTTC. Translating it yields CASSPGLASSYEQYF.

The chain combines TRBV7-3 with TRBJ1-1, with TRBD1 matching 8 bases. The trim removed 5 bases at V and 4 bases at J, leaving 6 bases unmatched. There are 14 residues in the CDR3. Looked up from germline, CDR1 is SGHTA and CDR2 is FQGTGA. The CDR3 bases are TGTGCCAGCAGCACACAGGGGGGGTTCACTGAAGCTTTCTTT. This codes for CASSTQGGFTEAFF.

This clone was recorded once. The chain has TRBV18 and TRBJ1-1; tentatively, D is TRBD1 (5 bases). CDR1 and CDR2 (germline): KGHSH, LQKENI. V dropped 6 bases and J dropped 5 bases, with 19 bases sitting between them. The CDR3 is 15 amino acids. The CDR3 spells CASSQDPSPGTEAFF. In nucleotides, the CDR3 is TGTGCCAGCTCTCAAGACCCTTCCCCAGGGACTGAAGCTTTCTTT. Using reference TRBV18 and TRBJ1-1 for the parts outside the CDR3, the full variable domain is NAGVMQNPRHLVRRRGQEARLRCSPMKGHSHVYWYRQLPEEGLKFMVYLQKENIIDESGMPKERFSAEFPKEGPSILRIQQVVRGDSAAYFCASSQDPSPGTEAFFGQGTRLTVV.

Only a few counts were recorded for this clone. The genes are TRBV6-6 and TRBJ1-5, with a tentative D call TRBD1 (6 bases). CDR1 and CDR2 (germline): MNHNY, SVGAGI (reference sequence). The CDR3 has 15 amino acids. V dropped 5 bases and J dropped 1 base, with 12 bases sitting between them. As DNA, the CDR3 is TGTGCCAGCAGTCCGAACAGGGTCAGCAATCAGCCCCAGCATTTT. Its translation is CASSPNRVSNQPQHF.

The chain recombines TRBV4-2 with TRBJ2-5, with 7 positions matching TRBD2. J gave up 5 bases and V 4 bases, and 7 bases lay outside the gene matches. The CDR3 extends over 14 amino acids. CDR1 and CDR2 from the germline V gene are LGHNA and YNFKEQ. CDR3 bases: TGTGCCAGCAGCCTGGGGGGGGTTAGTGAGACCCAGTACTTC. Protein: CASSLGGVSETQYF.

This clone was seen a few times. CDR3 sequence (DNA): TGCGCCAGCAGCCAAGGACAGGGGCTGGGGGAAGCTTTCTTT. Its protein is CASSQGQGLGEAFF. The chain carries TRBV4-1 and TRBJ1-1; 8 bases are a match to TRBD1. With 1 base clipped from V and 8 bases from J, the junction kept 6 bases outside the gene matches. This CDR3 has 14 residues. Germline CDR1 and CDR2: MGHRA and YSYEKL.

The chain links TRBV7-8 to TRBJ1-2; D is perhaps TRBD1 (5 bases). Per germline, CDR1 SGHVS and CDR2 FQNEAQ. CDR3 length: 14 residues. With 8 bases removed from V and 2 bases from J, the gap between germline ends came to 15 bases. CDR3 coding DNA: TGTGCCAGCTTTGGGGGGACCTCCAACTATGGCTACACCTTC. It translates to CASFGGTSNYGYTF. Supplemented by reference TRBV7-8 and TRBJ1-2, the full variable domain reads GAGVSQSPRYKVAKRGQDVALRCDPISGHVSLFWYQQALGQGPEFLTYFQNEAQLDKSGLPSDRFFAERPEGSVSTLKIQRTQQEDSAVYLCASFGGTSNYGYTFGSGTRLTVV.

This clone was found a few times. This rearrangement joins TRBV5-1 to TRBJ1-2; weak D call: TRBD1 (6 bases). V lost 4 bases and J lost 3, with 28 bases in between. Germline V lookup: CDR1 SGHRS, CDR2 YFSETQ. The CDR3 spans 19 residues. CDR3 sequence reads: CASSIFTRTSRGRDYGYTF. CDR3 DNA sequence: TGCGCCAGCAGCATTTTTACCCGGACTTCCAGGGGACGAGACTATGGCTACACCTTC.

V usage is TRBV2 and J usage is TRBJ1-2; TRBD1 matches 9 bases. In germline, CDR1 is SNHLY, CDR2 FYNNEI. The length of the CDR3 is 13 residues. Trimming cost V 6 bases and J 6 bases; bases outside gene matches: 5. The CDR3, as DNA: TGTGCCAGCAGGGGGGACAGGGTGAATGGCTACACCTTC. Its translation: CASRGDRVNGYTF.

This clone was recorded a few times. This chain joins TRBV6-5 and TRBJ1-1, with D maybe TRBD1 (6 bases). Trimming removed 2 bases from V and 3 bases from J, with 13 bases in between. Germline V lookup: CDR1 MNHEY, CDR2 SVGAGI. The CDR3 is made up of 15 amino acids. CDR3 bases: TGTGCCAGCAGTTACGGATTGACAGGCGACACTGAAGCTTTCTTT. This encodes CASSYGLTGDTEAFF.

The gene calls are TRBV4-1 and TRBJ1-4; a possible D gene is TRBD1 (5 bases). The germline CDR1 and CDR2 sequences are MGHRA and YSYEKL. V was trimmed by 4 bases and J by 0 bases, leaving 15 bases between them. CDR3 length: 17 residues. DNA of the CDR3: TGCGCCAGCAGCCCCCGACCTATACAGGCAACTAATGAAAAACTGTTTTTT. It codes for CASSPRPIQATNEKLFF.

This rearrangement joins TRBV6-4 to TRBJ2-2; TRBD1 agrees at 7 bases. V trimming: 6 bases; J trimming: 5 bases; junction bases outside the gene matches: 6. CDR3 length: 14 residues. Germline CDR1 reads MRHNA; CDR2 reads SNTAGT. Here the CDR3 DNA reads TGTGCCAGCAGCAAGGAACAGGGGACCGGGGAGCTGTTTTTT. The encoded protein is CASSKEQGTGELFF.

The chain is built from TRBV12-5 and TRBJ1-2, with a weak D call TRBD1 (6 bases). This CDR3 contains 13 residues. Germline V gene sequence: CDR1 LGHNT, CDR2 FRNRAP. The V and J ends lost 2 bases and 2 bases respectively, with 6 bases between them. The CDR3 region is CASGLTGNYGYTF. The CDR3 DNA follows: TGTGCTAGTGGTTTGACAGGGAACTATGGCTACACCTTC.

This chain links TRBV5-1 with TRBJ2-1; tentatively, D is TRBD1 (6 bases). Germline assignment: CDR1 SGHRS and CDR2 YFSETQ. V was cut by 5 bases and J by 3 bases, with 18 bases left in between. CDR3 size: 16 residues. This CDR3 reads CASSLVGGEFYNEQFF. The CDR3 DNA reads TGCGCCAGCAGTCTCGTAGGGGGTGAATTCTACAATGAGCAGTTCTTC.

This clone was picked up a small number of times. CDR3 amino acids: CASSEDPPGSPSPLHF. In DNA, the CDR3 is TGTGCCAGCAGTGAAGACCCCCCAGGGTCGCCCTCACCCCTCCACTTT. This chain joins TRBV6-1 and TRBJ1-6; D might be TRBD1 (5 bases). V was pared by 1 base and J by 10 bases, with 17 bases between. CDR3 length: 16 amino acids. Germline-derived CDR1 and CDR2 are MNHNS and SASEGT.